This TCR beta chain was identified in a study of blood T cell repertoires in COVID-19. Looking at the study overall: From T cells, B-cell-depleted T cells, or PBMCs came the material, which was cDNA or gDNA.

Some clones are missing from TCRdb's copy, which holds only in-frame ones; the method was immunoSEQ multiplex PCR. The sample lists 200,000 to 250,000 clones; 86% were seen once. The study recruited people aged about 18 to 90 years across about two dozen US areas. The study assigned cohorts using participant-reported clinical history. Exposed enrollees had met someone with a PCR-confirmed or clinician-diagnosed COVID-19 case at some point within the 2 weeks before study entry. V lost 5 bases and J 3 bases, leaving 13 bases between the germline ends. CDR3 length: 14 amino acids. The germline CDR1 and CDR2 sequences are LNHDA and SQIVND (reference sequence).

The receptor comes from a woman younger than 45 who had been exposed to COVID-19. Specimen: PBMCs or T cells enriched from blood (not recorded which). The chain joins TRBV19 to TRBJ1-1, with unresolved D. The CDR3 region is CASSSAAAYTEAFF. For the CDR3, the DNA is TGTGCCAGTAGTTCGGCGGCCGCGTACACTGAAGCTTTCTTT.